The 11 T cell receptor beta chains below all came from one sample that was sequenced in a study of cytomegalovirus exposure and HLA in healthy donors. Primers included in the PCR were 60 Vbeta and 13 Jbeta primers. Libraries were prepared by immunoSEQ multiplex PCR; TCRdb keeps only in-frame clonotypes and omits some of them. Recorded here are about 150,000 clones; the top ten clones represent under 2%. The sequencing input was PBMCs. These receptors were collected from a woman aged 45-59 years in good health and CMV-seronegative.

V usage is TRBV6-1 and J usage is TRBJ1-5; D remains ambiguous. Germline V gene data show CDR1 as MNHNS and CDR2 as SASEGT. V dropped 3 bases and J dropped 9 bases, with 15 bases sitting between them. This CDR3 spans 14 amino acids. CDR3 sequence (DNA): TGTGCCAGCAGTGATATTCGCTCGGGAGCGCCCCAGCATTTT. Translated: CASSDIRSGAPQHF.

V is TRBV28 and J is TRBJ2-7; unclear D gene. The CDR3 has 12 amino acids. The V and J ends lost 2 bases and 8 bases respectively, with 10 bases between them. Germline V lookup: CDR1 MDHEN, CDR2 SYDVKM. The CDR3 region is CASSLIQNKQYF. The CDR3 coding sequence is TGTGCCAGCAGTTTAATACAGAACAAGCAGTACTTC.

The V gene is TRBV30, the J gene TRBJ2-2, with 10 bases that match TRBD1. Germline V gene lookup returns CDR1 GTSNPN and CDR2 SVGIG (reference sequence). Losses at the gene ends were 4 bases for V and 3 bases for J; bases not matched to a gene: 11. The CDR3 runs 17 residues. This CDR3 is CAWTARQGASYTGELFF. CDR3 sequence (DNA): TGTGCCTGGACGGCTCGACAGGGGGCTAGTTACACCGGGGAGCTGTTTTTT.

The DNA for the CDR3 is TGCGCCAGCAGCTCGACCCTCGCGGACAGGGTGTACAATGAGCAGTTCTTC. Its protein product is CASSSTLADRVYNEQFF. V is TRBV5-1 and J is TRBJ2-1; TRBD1 matches 8 bases. The CDR3 has 17 amino acids. Germline CDR1 reads SGHRS; CDR2 reads YFSETQ. V lost 3 bases and J lost 4; bases outside the gene matches: 12. Using reference TRBV5-1 and TRBJ2-1 for the parts outside the CDR3, the full variable domain is KAGVTQTPRYLIKTRGQQVTLSCSPISGHRSVSWYQQTPGQGLQFLFEYFSETQRNKGNFPGRFSGRQFSNSRSEMNVSTLELGDSALYLCASSSTLADRVYNEQFFGPGTRLTVL.

The V call is TRBV29-1, the J call TRBJ1-4, with D possibly TRBD1 on 5 matching bases. The germline CDR1 and CDR2 sequences are SQVTM and ANQGSEA. CDR3 length equals 17 residues. V lost 1 base and J 5 bases, leaving 20 bases between the germline ends. The CDR3 sequence: CSVEGSGFSGGNEKLFF. CDR3 bases: TGCAGCGTTGAAGGGTCAGGGTTCTCCGGGGGGAATGAAAAACTGTTTTTT.

This chain links TRBV4-3 with TRBJ2-3, with TRBD2 identical over 7 bases. Germline trimming cut 3 bases from V and 4 bases from J; bases unmatched to any gene: 4. Per germline, CDR1 LGHNA and CDR2 YSLEER. The CDR3 contains 14 residues. CDR3 bases: TGCGCCAGCAGCCAGCGGGAGTTGTCAGATACGCAGTATTTT. Translating gives CASSQRELSDTQYF.

This chain joins TRBV4-1 and TRBJ1-4; TRBD1 is a possible D gene (5 bases). The V and J ends lost 0 bases and 8 bases respectively, with 13 bases between them. Germline V gene sequence: CDR1 MGHRA, CDR2 YSYEKL. The CDR3 runs to 15 residues. Here the CDR3 reads CASSQDRAQGEKLFF. The CDR3 DNA reads as TGCGCCAGCAGCCAAGACAGGGCCCAAGGGGAAAAACTGTTTTTT.

This sequence joins TRBV27 and TRBJ2-7; TRBD1 aligns across 7 bases. The CDR3 loop spans 16 amino acids. V was clipped by 0 bases and J by 0 bases; unmatched bases: 5. Per germline, CDR1 MNHEY and CDR2 SMNVEV (reference sequence). CDR3 DNA sequence: TGTGCCAGCAGTTTATCGTCGACAGGGAACTCCTACGAGCAGTACTTC. This sequence encodes CASSLSSTGNSYEQYF.

The gene calls are TRBV5-4 and TRBJ2-1; 10 bases are a match to TRBD2. With 4 bases clipped from V and 4 bases from J, the junction kept 11 bases outside the gene matches. There are 17 residues in the CDR3. In germline, CDR1 is SGHNT, CDR2 YYREEE (reference sequence). DNA of the CDR3: TGTGCCAGCAGCCCGGATGCTGGACTAGCGGCTTACAATGAGCAGTTCTTC. Translating it yields CASSPDAGLAAYNEQFF.

This rearrangement joins TRBV28 to TRBJ1-2, with D possibly TRBD1 on 6 matching bases. The CDR3 is 12 residues long. Trimming took 8 bases from V and 3 from J, leaving 10 bases between them. The germline gives CDR1 MDHEN, CDR2 SYDVKM. CDR3 sequence reads: CASLKGDYGYTF. The DNA for the CDR3 is TGTGCCAGCCTCAAGGGGGACTATGGCTACACCTTC.

This chain uses TRBV27 with TRBJ2-7; D remains ambiguous. The CDR3 is made up of 13 amino acids. Trimming cost V 0 bases and J 1 base, with 4 bases left between them. Germline CDR1 reads MNHEY; CDR2 reads SMNVEV (reference sequence). CDR3 residues: CASSLSISYEQYF. CDR3 nucleotides: TGTGCCAGCAGTTTATCCATTTCCTACGAGCAGTACTTC.